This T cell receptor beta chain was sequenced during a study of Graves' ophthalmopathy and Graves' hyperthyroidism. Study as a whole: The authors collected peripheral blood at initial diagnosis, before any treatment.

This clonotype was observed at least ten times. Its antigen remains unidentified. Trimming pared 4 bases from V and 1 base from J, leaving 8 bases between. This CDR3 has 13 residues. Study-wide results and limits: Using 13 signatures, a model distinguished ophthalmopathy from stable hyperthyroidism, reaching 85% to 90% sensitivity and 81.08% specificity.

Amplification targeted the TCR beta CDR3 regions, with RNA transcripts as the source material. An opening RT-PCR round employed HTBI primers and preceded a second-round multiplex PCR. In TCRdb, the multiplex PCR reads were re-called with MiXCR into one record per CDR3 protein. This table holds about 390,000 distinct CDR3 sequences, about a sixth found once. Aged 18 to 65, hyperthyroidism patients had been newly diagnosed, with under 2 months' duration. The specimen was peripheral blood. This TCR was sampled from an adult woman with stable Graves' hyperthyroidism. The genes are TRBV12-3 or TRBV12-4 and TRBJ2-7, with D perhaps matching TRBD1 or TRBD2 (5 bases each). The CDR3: CASSSGASYEQYF. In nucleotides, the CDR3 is TGTGCCAGCAGTTCCGGGGCTTCCTACGAGCAGTACTTC.